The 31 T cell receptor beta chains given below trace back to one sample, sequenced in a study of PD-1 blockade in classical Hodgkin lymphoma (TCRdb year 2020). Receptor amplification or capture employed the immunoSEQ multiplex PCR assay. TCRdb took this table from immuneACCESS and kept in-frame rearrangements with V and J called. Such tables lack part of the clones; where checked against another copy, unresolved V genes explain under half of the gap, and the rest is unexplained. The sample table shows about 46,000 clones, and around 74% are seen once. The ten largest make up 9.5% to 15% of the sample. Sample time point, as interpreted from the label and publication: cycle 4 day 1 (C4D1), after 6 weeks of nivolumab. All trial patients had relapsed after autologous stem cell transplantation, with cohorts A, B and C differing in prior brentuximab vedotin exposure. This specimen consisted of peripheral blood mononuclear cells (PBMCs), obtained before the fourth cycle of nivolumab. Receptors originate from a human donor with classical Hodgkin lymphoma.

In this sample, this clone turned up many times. The CDR3 sequence: CASSVGLYTGELFF. The CDR3 coding sequence is TGTGCCAGCAGCGTAGGACTATACACCGGGGAGCTGTTTTTT. This chain links TRBV7-2 with TRBJ2-2; TRBD2 might be the D (6 bases). The CDR3 spans 14 residues. CDR1 is SGHTA and CDR2 is FQGNSA in the germline V gene. Trimming removed 5 bases at V and 3 bases at J, with 10 bases between.

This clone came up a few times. The CDR3 region has the DNA TGTGCCAGCAGTTACTCGAGAGGGGGCGAGAATGAAAAACTGTTTTTT. Its protein product is CASSYSRGGENEKLFF. The rearrangement uses TRBV6-5 and TRBJ1-4; 7 bases are a match to TRBD1. CDR1 is MNHEY, CDR2 SVGAGI, per germline. J was trimmed by 5 bases and V by 0 bases; bases with no gene match: 6. The CDR3 consists of 16 residues.

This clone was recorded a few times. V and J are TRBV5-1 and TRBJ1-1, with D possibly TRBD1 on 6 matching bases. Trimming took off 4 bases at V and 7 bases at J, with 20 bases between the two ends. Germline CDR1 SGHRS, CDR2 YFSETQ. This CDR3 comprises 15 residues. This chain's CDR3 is CASSISSGAWGEAFF. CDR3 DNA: TGCGCCAGCAGCATCTCATCAGGGGCCTGGGGTGAAGCTTTCTTT.

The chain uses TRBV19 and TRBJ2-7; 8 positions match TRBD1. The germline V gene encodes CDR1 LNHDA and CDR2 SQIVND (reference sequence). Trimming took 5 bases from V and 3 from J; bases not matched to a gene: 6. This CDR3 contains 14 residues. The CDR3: CASSGSGGVYEQYF. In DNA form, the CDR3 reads TGTGCCAGTAGTGGGTCAGGGGGCGTCTACGAGCAGTACTTC.

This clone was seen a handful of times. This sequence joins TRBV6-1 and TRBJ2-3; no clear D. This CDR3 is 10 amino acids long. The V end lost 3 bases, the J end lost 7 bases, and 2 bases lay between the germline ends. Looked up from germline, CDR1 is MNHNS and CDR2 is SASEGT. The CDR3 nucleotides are TGTGCCAGCAGTGACAATACGCAGTATTTT. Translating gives CASSDNTQYF.

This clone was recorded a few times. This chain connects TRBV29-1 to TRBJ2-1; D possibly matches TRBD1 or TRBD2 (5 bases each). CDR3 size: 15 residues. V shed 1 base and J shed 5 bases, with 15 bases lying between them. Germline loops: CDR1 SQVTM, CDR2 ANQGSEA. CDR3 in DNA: TGCAGCGTTGAAGGGGACGATCCCCCCCACAATGAGCAGTTCTTC. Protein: CSVEGDDPPHNEQFF.

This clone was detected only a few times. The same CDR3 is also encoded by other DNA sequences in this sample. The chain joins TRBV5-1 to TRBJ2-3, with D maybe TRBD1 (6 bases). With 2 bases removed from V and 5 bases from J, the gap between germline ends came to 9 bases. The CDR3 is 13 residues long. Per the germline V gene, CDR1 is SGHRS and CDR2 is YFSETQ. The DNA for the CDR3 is TGCGCCAGCAGCTTTTGGGGGCGAGATACGCAGTATTTT. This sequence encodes CASSFWGRDTQYF.

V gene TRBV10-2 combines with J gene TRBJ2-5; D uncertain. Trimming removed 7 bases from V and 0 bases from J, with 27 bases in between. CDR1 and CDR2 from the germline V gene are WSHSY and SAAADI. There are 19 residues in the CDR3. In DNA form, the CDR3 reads TGCGCCAGCACACCGGCGAGCCCATTAGTCGAGCCCTACCAAGAGACCCAGTACTTC. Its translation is CASTPASPLVEPYQETQYF.

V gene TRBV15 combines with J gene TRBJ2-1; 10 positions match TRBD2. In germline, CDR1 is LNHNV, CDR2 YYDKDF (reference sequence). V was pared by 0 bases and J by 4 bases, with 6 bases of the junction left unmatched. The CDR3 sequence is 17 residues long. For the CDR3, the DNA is TGTGCCACCAGCAGAGATGCGGCTAGCGGGAGATACAATGAGCAGTTCTTC. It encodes CATSRDAASGRYNEQFF. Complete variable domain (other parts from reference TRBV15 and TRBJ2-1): DAMVIQNPRYQVTQFGKPVTLSCSQTLNHNVMYWYQQKSSQAPKLLFHYYDKDFNNEADTPDNFQSRRPNTSFCFLDIRSPGLGDTAMYLCATSRDAASGRYNEQFFGPGTRLTVL.

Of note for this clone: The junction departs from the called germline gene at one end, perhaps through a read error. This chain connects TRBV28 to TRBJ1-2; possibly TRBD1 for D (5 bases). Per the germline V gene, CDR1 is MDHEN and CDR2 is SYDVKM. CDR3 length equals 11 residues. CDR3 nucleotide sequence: TGTGCCAGCAGTTTGATGGGGCTAGTTTTCTTC. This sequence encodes CASSLMGLVFF.

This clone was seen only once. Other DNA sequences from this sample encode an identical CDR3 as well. CDR3 nucleotides: TGTGCCAGCAGCTTTGGACTAGCGGTCTACGAGCAGTACTTC. As protein: CASSFGLAVYEQYF. The chain employs TRBV7-2 and TRBJ2-7; 10 bases match TRBD2. The CDR3 consists of 14 residues. The V gene's germline CDR1 is SGHTA and CDR2 FQGNSA. V was clipped by 3 bases and J by 3 bases; unmatched bases: 2.

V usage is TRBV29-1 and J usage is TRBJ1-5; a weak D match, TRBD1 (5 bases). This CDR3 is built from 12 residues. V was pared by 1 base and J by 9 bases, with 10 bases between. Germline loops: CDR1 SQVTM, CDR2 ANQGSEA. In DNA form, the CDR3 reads TGCAGCGTTGAAGGTGCGGGGGGGCCCCAGCATTTT. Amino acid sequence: CSVEGAGGPQHF.

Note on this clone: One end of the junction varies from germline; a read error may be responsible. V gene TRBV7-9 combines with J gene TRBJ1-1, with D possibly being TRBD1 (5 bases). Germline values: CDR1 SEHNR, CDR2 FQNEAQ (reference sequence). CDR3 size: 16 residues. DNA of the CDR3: TGTGCCAGCAGCTTAGAGGGGTCACTAAGGAACGCTGAAGCTTTCTTT. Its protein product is CASSLEGSLRNAEAFF.

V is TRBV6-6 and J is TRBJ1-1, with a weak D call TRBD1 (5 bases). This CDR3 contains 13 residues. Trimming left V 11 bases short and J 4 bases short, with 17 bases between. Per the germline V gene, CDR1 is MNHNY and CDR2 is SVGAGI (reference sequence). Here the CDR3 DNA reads TGTGCCTCACAGGTCCCAGGGTCCACTGAAGCTTTCTTT. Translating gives CASQVPGSTEAFF.

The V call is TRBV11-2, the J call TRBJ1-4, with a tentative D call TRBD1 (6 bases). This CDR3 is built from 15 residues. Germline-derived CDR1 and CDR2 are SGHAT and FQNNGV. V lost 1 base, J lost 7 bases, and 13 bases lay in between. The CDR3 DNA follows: TGTGCCAGCAGCTTAGTCATTGGACAGTTTGAAAAACTGTTTTTT. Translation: CASSLVIGQFEKLFF.

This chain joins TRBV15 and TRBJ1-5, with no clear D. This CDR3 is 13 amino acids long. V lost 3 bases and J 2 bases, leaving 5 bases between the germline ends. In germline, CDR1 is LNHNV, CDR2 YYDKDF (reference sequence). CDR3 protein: CATSSDGNQPQHF. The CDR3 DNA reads TGTGCCACCAGCAGTGACGGCAATCAGCCCCAGCATTTT.

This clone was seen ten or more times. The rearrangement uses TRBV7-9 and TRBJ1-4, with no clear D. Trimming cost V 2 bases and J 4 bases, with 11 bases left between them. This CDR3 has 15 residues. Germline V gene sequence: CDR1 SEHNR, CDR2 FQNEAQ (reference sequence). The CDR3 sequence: CASSLLFRGNEKLFF. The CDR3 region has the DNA TGTGCCAGCAGCTTATTGTTTCGTGGTAATGAAAAACTGTTTTTT.

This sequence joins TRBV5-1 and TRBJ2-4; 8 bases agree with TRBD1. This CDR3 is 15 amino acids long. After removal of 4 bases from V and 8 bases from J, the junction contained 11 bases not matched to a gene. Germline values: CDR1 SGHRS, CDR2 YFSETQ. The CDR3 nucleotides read TGCGCCAGCAGCCAGGGACAGGCCACCGGTCACATTCAGTACTTC. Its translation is CASSQGQATGHIQYF.

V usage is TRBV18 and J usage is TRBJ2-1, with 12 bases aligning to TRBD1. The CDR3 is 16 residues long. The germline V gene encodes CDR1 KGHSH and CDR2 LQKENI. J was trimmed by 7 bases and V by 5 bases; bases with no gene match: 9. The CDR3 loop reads CASSSSGTGGNNEQFF. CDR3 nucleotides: TGTGCCAGCTCATCATCCGGGACAGGGGGCAATAATGAGCAGTTCTTC.

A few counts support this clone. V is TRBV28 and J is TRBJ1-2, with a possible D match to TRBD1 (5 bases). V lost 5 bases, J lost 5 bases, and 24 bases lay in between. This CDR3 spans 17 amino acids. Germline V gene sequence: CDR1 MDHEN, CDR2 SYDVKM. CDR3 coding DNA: TGTGCCAGCAGTACCCCGGGACGGCCTTCCGAGCGTTATGGCTACACCTTC. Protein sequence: CASSTPGRPSERYGYTF.

CDR3 coding DNA: TGTGCCAGCAGATCATGGGGACCGAAAGACTATGGCTACACCTTC. Its protein is CASRSWGPKDYGYTF. The rearrangement links TRBV28 to TRBJ1-2; weak D call: TRBD1 (5 bases). The CDR3 length is 15 residues. The germline V and J ends were trimmed by 6 bases and 3 bases, with 17 bases remaining between them. Germline V lookup: CDR1 MDHEN, CDR2 SYDVKM.

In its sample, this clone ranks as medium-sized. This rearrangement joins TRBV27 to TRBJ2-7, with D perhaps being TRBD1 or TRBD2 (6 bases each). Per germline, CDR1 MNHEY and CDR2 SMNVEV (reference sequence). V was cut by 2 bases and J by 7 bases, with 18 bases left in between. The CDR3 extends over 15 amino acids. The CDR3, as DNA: TGTGCCAGCAGTTTAACCTACGGGGGCAAGCGGGAGCAGTACTTC. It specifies CASSLTYGGKREQYF.

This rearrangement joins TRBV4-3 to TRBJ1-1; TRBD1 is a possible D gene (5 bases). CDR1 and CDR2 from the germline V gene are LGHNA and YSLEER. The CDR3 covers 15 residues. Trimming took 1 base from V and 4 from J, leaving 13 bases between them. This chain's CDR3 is CASSQGWGLGTEAFF. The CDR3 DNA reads TGCGCCAGCAGCCAAGGGTGGGGGTTGGGCACTGAAGCTTTCTTT.

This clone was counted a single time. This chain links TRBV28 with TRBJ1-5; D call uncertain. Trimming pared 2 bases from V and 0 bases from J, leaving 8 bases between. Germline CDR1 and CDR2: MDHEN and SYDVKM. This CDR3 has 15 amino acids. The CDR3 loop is CASSLRQFSNQPQHF. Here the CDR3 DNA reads TGTGCCAGCAGTTTACGGCAGTTTAGCAATCAGCCCCAGCATTTT.

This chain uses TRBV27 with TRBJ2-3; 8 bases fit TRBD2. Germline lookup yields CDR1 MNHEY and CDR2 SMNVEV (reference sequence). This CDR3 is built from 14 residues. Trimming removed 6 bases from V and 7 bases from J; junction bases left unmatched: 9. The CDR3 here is CASRQAGVRYTQYF. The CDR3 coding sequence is TGTGCCAGCAGGCAAGCGGGAGTACGTTATACGCAGTATTTT.

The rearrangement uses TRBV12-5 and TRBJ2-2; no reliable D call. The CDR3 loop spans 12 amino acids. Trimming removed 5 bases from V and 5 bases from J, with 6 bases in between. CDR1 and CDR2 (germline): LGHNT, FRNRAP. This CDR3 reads CASGLGTGELFF. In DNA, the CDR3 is TGTGCTAGTGGTCTCGGGACCGGGGAGCTGTTTTTT. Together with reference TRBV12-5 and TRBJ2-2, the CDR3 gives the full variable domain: DARVTQTPRHKVTEMGQEVTMRCQPILGHNTVFWYRQTMMQGLELLAYFRNRAPLDDSGMPKDRFSAEMPDATLATLKIQPSEPRDSAVYFCASGLGTGELFFGEGSRLTVL.

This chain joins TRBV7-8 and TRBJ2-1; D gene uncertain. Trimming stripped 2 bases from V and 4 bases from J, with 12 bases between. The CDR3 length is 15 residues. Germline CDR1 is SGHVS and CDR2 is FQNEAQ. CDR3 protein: CASSLRIETYNEQFF. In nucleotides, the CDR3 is TGTGCCAGCAGCTTAAGAATAGAGACTTACAATGAGCAGTTCTTC.

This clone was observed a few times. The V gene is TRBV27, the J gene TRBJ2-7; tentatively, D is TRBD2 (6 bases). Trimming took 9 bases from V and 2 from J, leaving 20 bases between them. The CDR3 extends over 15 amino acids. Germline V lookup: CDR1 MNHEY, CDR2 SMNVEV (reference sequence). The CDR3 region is CASGDGGPPAYEQYF. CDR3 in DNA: TGTGCCAGTGGCGACGGAGGGCCACCCGCCTACGAGCAGTACTTC.

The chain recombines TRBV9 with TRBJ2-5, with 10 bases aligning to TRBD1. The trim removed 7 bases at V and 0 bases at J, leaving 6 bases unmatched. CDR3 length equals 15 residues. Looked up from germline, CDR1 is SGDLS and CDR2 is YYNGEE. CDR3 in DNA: TGTGCCAGCGGTTGGGGGACAGGGGACCAAGAGACCCAGTACTTC. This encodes CASGWGTGDQETQYF.

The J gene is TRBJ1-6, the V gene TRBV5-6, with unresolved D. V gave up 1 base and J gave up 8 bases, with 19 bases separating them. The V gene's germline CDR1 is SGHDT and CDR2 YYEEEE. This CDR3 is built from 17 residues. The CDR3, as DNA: TGTGCCAGCAGCTTGTTAACAACCCCGGGCGGAGATTCACCCCTCCACTTT. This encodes CASSLLTTPGGDSPLHF. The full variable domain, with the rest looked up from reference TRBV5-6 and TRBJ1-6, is DAGVTQSPTHLIKTRGQQVTLRCSPKSGHDTVSWYQQALGQGPQFIFQYYEEEERQRGNFPDRFSGHQFPNYSSELNVNALLLGDSALYLCASSLLTTPGGDSPLHFGNGTRLTVT.

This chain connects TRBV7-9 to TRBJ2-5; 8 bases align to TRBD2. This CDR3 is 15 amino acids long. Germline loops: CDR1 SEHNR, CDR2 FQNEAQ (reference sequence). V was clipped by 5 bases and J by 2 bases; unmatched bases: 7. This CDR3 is CASSPNGLAQETQYF. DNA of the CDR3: TGTGCCAGCAGCCCTAACGGACTAGCTCAAGAGACCCAGTACTTC.